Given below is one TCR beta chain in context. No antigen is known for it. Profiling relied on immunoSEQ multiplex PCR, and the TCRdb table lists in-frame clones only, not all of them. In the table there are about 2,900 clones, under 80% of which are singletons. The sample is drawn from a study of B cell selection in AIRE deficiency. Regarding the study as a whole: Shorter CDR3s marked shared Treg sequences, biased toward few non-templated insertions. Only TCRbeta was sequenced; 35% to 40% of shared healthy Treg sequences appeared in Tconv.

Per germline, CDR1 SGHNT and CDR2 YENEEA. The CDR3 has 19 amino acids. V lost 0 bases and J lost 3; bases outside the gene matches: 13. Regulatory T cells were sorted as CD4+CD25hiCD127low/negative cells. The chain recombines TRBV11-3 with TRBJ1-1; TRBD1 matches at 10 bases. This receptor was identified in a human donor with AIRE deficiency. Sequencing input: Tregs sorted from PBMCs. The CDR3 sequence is CASSLEGTGADKSDTEAFF. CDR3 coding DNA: TGTGCCAGCAGCTTAGAAGGGACAGGGGCAGATAAATCGGACACTGAAGCTTTCTTT.